A selection of T cell receptor beta chains follows, all from one sample in a study of regulatory T cells in long-lasting Graves disease. TCRdb ran MiXCR on the multiplex PCR reads and lists one entry per CDR3 protein. The sample holds around 250,000 distinct CDR3 sequences, more than 15% seen once. The sample was also reused in another study, on T cells in Graves' hyperthyroidism and ophthalmopathy.

This specimen consisted of peripheral blood mononuclear cells (PBMCs), obtained at new diagnosis, from a patient treated with antithyroid drugs. These receptors were obtained from a woman aged 30 to 39 with Graves disease. The CDR3 runs from the conserved cysteine through the conserved F or W. Each record gives: J gene, CDR3 length, D gene, V gene, clone size, CDR3 DNA, CDR3 protein. The D gene is left open where the match is weak. Some rows have no size entry. The others give once, few or many, or a class for an expanded clone.

TRBJ1-2	13	.	TRBV6-1	many	TGTGCCAGCAGAGGACAGACCCTTTATGGCTACACCTTC	CASRGQTLYGYTF
TRBJ1-1	14	.	TRBV20-1	many	TGCAGTGCTAGGGGGACGGCTATGAACACTGAAGCTTTCTTT	CSARGTAMNTEAFF
TRBJ1-4	15	.	TRBV4-1	few	TGCGCCAGCAGCCATGCCGGGGCAACTAATGAAAAACTGTTTTTT	CASSHAGATNEKLFF
TRBJ1-2	12	.	TRBV11-2	many	TGTGCCAGCAGCGAAACAGCCTATGGCTACACCTTC	CASSETAYGYTF
TRBJ2-3	14	.	TRBV2	.	TGTGCCAGCAGTAGCGGTAGCACGCTTTTCACGCAGTATTTT	CASSSGSTLFTQYF
TRBJ1-5	17	.	TRBV20-1	few	TGCAGTGCTAGAGATGGGTGGACGGGAATAAGCAATCAGCCCCAGCATTTT	CSARDGWTGISNQPQHF
TRBJ2-5	14	TRBD2	TRBV6-1	many	TGTGCCAGCAGTCCGCGTAGCGGGCACGAGACCCAGTACTTC	CASSPRSGHETQYF
TRBJ2-7	10	.	TRBV5-1	many	TGCGCCAGCATCCCCTCCGAGCAGTACTTC	CASIPSEQYF
TRBJ1-2	16	.	TRBV20-1	.	TGCAGTGCTGGCCAGAGGGGAGGGGGGCTTTCAGGGGGCTACACCTTC	CSAGQRGGGLSGGYTF
TRBJ1-4	19	.	TRBV15	many	TGTGCCACCAGCAGAGATTACGGACACGACCTTGCAACTAATGAAAAACTGTTTTTT	CATSRDYGHDLATNEKLFF
TRBJ2-5	16	.	TRBV4-1	few	TGCGCCAGCAGCCAAGGGGGGCCTCTGATCCACGAGACCCAGTACTTC	CASSQGGPLIHETQYF
TRBJ1-4	15	.	TRBV5-1	many	TGCGCCAGCAGCTTTAGGCCCGATCAAAATGAAAAACTGTTTTTT	CASSFRPDQNEKLFF
TRBJ1-1	15	TRBD1	TRBV18	few	TGTGCCAGCTCACCCAAAGGGACAGGGGCCGATGAAGCTTTCTTT	CASSPKGTGADEAFF
TRBJ2-3	13	TRBD2	TRBV20-1	many	TGCAGTGCTAGTCGGGGGGGCTCAGATACGCAGTATTTT	CSASRGGSDTQYF
TRBJ2-7	14	TRBD1	TRBV5-4	few	TGTGCCAGCAGCTTCGGGACAGGGGGCAGCGAGCAGTACTTC	CASSFGTGGSEQYF
TRBJ1-2	15	.	TRBV3-1	many	TGTGCCAGCAGCCACCCGCCGGACGGCCCCTATGGCTACACCTTC	CASSHPPDGPYGYTF
TRBJ1-5	13	.	TRBV5-6	many	TGTGCCAGCAGCCGGGACATCGATCAGCCCCAGCATTTT	CASSRDIDQPQHF
TRBJ2-1	16	TRBD2	TRBV27	.	TGTGCCAGCAGTTCCGGGACTAGCGGGGGGAAGACTGAGCAGTTCTTC	CASSSGTSGGKTEQFF
TRBJ2-7	8	.	TRBV10-3	many	TGTGCCATCGGGAAGACGAACTTC	CAIGKTNF
TRBJ2-3	16	TRBD2	TRBV7-3	many	TGTGCCAGCAGCTCGGAACTAGCGGGGGTCACAGATACGCAGTATTTT	CASSSELAGVTDTQYF
TRBJ1-5	14	.	TRBV2	.	TGTGCCAGCAGTCCATCGGCAGGGAGGCAGCCCCAGCATTTT	CASSPSAGRQPQHF
TRBJ1-6	13	.	TRBV20-1	many	TGCAGTGTAATCCGTGCTGCTAATTCACCCCTCCACTTT	CSVIRAANSPLHF
TRBJ2-7	13	.	TRBV6-1	many	TGTGCCAGCACCAGAAAGAGCTCCTACGAGCAGTACTTC	CASTRKSSYEQYF
TRBJ2-5	15	TRBD2	TRBV6-1	many	TGTGCCAGCAGTGAACCTAGCGGGGTTGAAGAGACCCAGTACTTC	CASSEPSGVEETQYF